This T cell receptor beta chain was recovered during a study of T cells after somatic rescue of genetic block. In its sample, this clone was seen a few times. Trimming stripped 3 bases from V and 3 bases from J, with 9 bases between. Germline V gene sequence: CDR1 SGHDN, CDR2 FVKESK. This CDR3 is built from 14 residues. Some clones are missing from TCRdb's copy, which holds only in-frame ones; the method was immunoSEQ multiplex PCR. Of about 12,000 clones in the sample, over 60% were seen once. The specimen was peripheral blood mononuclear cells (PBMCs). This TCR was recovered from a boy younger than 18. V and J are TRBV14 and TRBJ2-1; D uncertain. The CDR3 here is CASSQGSIYNEQFF. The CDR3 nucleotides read TGTGCCAGCAGCCAGGGGTCCATCTACAATGAGCAGTTCTTC.